This T cell receptor (beta chain) emerged from a study of blood T cell repertoires in COVID-19. Germline CDR1 KGHDR, CDR2 SFDVKD. This CDR3 comprises 16 residues. The ends lost 3 bases at V and 6 bases at J; junction bases unmatched: 5. Profiling relied on immunoSEQ multiplex PCR, and the TCRdb table lists in-frame clones only, not all of them. The table lists around 250,000 clones, 80% to 90% of them singletons, with roughly a sixth in the top ten. The sample was PBMCs or T cells enriched from blood (not recorded which). The V gene is TRBV24-1, the J gene TRBJ2-3; TRBD2 matches 13 bases. The TCR originated in a man younger than 35 who had recovered from COVID-19. In nucleotides, the CDR3 is TGTGCCACCAGTGATCGGACTAGCGGGGGCTTGGATACGCAGTATTTT. Amino acids: CATSDRTSGGLDTQYF.